This T cell receptor beta chain derives from a study of blood T cell repertoires in COVID-19. Study information: Italy, Spain and the United States were the sources of the convalescent and acute COVID-19 samples. Sources were T cells, B-cell-depleted T cells, or PBMCs; the material itself was cDNA or gDNA.

Authors' processing steps: Reference gene primer amplification gave nucleated cell count estimates. The repertoire was sequenced with immunoSEQ multiplex PCR; TCRdb's copy has only in-frame clones and lacks some. The DNA was the basis for D and trimming; V, J and clone size are from that table. The sample lists 25,000 to 35,000 clones, about 85% occurring once. This receptor was obtained from a human donor in a cohort sampled during active COVID-19. The specimen sequenced was peripheral blood.

CDR3 loop: CASSYPGTVYEQFF. The CDR3 DNA is TGTGCCAGCAGCTACCCCGGGACAGTCTATGAGCAGTTCTTC. The chain employs TRBV11-2 and TRBJ2-1, with 7 bases that match TRBD1. Germline lookup yields CDR1 SGHAT and CDR2 FQNNGV. The CDR3 has 14 residues. The ends lost 4 bases at V and 8 bases at J; junction bases unmatched: 8.